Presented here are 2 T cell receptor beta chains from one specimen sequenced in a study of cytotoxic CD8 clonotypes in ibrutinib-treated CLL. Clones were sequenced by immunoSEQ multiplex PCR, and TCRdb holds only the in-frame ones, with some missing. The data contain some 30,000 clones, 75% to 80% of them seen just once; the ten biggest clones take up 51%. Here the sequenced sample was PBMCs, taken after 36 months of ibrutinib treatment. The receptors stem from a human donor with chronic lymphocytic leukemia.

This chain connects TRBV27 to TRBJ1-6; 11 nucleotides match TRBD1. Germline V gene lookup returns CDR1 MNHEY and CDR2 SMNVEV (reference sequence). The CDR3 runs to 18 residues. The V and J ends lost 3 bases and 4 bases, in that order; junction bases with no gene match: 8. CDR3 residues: CASSFARDRGIYNSPLHF. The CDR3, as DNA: TGTGCCAGCAGTTTCGCCCGGGACAGGGGGATTTATAATTCACCCCTCCACTTT.

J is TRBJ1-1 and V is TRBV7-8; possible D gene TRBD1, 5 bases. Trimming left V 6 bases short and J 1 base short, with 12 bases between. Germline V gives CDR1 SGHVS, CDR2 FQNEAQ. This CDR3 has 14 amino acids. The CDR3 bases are TGTGCCAGCAGATCCGGGACCGCGAACACTGAAGCTTTCTTT. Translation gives CASRSGTANTEAFF. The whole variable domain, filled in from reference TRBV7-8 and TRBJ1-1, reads GAGVSQSPRYKVAKRGQDVALRCDPISGHVSLFWYQQALGQGPEFLTYFQNEAQLDKSGLPSDRFFAERPEGSVSTLKIQRTQQEDSAVYLCASRSGTANTEAFFGQGTRLTVV.